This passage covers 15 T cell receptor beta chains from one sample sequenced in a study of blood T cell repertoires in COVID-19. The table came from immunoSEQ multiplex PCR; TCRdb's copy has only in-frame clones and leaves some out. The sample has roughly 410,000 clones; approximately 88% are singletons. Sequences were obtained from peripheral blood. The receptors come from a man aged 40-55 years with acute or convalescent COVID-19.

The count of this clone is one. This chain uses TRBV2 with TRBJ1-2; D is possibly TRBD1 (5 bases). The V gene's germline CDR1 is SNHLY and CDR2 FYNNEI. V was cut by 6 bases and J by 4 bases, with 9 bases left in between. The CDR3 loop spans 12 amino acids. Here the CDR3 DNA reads TGTGCCAGCAGCGGACACTTCTATGGCTACACCTTC. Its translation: CASSGHFYGYTF. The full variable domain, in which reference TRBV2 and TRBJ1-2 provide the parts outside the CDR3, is EPEVTQTPSHQVTQMGQEVILRCVPISNHLYFYWYRQILGQKVEFLVSFYNNEISEKSEIFDDQFSVERPDGSNFTLKIRSTKLEDSAMYFCASSGHFYGYTFGSGTRLTVV.

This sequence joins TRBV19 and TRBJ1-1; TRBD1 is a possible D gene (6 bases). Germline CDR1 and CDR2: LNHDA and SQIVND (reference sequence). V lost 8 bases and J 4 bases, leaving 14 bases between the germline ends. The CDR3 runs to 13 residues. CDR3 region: CASGKDRTTEAFF. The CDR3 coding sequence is TGTGCCAGTGGAAAGGACAGAACCACTGAAGCTTTCTTT.

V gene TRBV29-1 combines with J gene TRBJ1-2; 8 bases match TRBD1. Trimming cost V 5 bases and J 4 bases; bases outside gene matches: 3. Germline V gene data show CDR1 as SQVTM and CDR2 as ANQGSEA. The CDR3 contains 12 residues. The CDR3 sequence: CSVPQGAYGYTF. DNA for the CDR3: TGCAGCGTTCCCCAGGGGGCCTATGGCTACACCTTC.

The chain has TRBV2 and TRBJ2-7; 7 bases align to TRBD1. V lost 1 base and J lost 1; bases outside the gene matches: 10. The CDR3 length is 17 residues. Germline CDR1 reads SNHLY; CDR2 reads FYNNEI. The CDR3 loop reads CASSEGLGQLLSYEQYF. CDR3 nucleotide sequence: TGTGCCAGCAGTGAAGGGTTGGGACAGCTTTTATCCTACGAGCAGTACTTC.

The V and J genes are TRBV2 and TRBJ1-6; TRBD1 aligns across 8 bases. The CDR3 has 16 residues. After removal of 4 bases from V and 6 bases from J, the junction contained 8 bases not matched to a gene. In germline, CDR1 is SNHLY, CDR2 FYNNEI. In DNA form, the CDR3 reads TGTGCCAGCAGTGCCGACAGGGGCCCCCTTAATTCACCCCTCCACTTT. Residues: CASSADRGPLNSPLHF.

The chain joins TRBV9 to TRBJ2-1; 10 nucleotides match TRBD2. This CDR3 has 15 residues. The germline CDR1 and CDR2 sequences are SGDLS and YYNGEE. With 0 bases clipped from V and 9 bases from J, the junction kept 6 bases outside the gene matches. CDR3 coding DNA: TGTGCCAGCAGCGTAGGTCTAGCGGGAGTAGGTGAGCAGTTCTTC. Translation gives CASSVGLAGVGEQFF.

This chain's CDR3 is CASSLLAGAGETQYF. In nucleotides, the CDR3 is TGTGCCAGCAGTTTACTGGCGGGGGCTGGGGAGACCCAGTACTTC. The chain carries TRBV27 and TRBJ2-5; weak D call: TRBD2 (7 bases). In germline, CDR1 is MNHEY, CDR2 SMNVEV (reference sequence). Trimming pared 2 bases from V and 5 bases from J, leaving 15 bases between. The CDR3 extends over 15 amino acids.

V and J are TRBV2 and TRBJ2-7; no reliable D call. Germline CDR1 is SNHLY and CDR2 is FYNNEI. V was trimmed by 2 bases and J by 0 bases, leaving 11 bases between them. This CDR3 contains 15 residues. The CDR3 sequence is CASSELGGLSYEQYF. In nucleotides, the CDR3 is TGTGCCAGCAGTGAATTAGGCGGCCTCTCCTACGAGCAGTACTTC.

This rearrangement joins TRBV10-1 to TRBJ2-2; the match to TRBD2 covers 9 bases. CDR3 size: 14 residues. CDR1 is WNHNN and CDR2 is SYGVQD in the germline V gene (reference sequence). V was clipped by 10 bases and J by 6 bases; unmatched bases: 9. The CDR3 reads CATQAGGLAGELFF. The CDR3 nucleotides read TGCGCCACCCAAGCGGGGGGCTTGGCCGGGGAGCTGTTTTTT.

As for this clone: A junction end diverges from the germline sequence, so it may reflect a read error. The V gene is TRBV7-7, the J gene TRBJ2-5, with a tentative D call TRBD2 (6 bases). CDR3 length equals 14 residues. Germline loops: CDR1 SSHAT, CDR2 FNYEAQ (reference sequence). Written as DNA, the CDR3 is TGTGCTAGCAGCTTAGTCGGGAGAGGGGAGACCCAGTACTTC. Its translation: CASSLVGRGETQYF.

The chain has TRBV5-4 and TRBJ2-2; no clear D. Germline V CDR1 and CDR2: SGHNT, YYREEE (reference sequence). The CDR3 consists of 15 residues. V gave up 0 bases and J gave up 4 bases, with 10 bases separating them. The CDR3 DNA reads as TGTGCCAGCAGCTTGGAAATTGGGCCCACCGGGGAGCTGTTTTTT. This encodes CASSLEIGPTGELFF.

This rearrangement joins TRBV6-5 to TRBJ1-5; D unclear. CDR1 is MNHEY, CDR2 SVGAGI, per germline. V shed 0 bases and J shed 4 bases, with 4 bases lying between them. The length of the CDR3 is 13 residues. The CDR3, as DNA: TGTGCCAGCAGTTACTCAATAAATCAGCCCCAGCATTTT. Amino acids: CASSYSINQPQHF.

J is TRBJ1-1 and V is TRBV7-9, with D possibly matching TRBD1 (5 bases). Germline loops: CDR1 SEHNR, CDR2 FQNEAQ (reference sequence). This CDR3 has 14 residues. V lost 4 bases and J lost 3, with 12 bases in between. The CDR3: CASSSTLGDTEAFF. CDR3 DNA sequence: TGTGCCAGCAGCTCGACGTTAGGGGACACTGAAGCTTTCTTT. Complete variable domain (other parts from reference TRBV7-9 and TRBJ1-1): DTGVSQNPRHKITKRGQNVTFRCDPISEHNRLYWYRQTLGQGPEFLTYFQNEAQLEKSRLLSDRFSAERPKGSFSTLEIQRTEQGDSAMYLCASSSTLGDTEAFFGQGTRLTVV.

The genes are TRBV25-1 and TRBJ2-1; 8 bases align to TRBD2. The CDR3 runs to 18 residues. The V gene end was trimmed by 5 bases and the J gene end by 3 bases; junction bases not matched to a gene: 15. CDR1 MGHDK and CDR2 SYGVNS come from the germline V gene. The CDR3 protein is CASSPREGRQNLYNEQFF. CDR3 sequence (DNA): TGTGCCAGCAGTCCCCGGGAGGGCCGACAAAACCTCTACAATGAGCAGTTCTTC.

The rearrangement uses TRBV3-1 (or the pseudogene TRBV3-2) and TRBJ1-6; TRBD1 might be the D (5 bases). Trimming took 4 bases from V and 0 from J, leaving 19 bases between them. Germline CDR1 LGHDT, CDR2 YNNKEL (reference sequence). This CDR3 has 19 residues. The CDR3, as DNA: TGTGCCAGCAGCCGTTCGTGGCAGGGAAGGAGCTCCTATAATTCACCCCTCCACTTT. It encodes CASSRSWQGRSSYNSPLHF.